Following are 32 T cell receptor beta chains from one sample sequenced in a study of cytomegalovirus exposure and HLA in healthy donors (dated by TCRdb to the late 2010s). Library creation used the immunoSEQ multiplex PCR assay. For the multiplex PCR, a mixture combining 60 forward primers for TCR Vbeta segments and 13 reverse primers for TCR Jbeta segments was used. TCRdb stores this immuneACCESS table with in-frame sequences only. Part of the clones is absent; in the studies checked, under half of the shortfall reflects unresolved V genes, and no reason is known for the rest. In all, the sample holds under 50,000 clones, and about 66% of those were seen once. Of the sample, roughly 18% falls within the top ten clones. Sequencing was carried out using PBMCs. The receptors come from a man in his forties or fifties in good health and CMV-seropositive.

This clone showed up just once. The chain employs TRBV19 and TRBJ1-2; no reliable D call. The CDR3 spans 13 residues. V was pared by 5 bases and J by 4 bases, with 11 bases between. The germline V gene encodes CDR1 LNHDA and CDR2 SQIVND (reference sequence). The CDR3 region is CASSEGKGYGYTF. The CDR3 DNA reads as TGTGCCAGTAGTGAGGGAAAGGGCTATGGCTACACCTTC.

This clone turned up a few times. The J gene is TRBJ2-3, the V gene TRBV6-6, with 7 bases fitting TRBD2. The CDR3 loop spans 15 amino acids. In germline, CDR1 is MNHNY, CDR2 SVGAGI (reference sequence). V gave up 6 bases and J gave up 4 bases; unmatched junction bases: 10. CDR3 bases: TGTGCCAGCAGACCGACTAGCCAAGGCGCAGATACGCAGTATTTT. Amino acid sequence: CASRPTSQGADTQYF.

This clone was recorded at least ten times. This chain uses TRBV6-6 with TRBJ1-2; 10 bases match TRBD1. This CDR3 is built from 15 residues. Looked up from germline, CDR1 is MNHNY and CDR2 is SVGAGI (reference sequence). CDR3 loop: CASRDRGVGNYGYTF. The CDR3 nucleotides read TGTGCTAGCCGGGACAGGGGAGTGGGAAACTATGGCTACACCTTC.

The CDR3 bases are TGTGCCAGCAGCCGCGGGACCGAGTTTGAAGCTTTCTTT. Its protein is CASSRGTEFEAFF. The chain combines TRBV7-2 with TRBJ1-1, with D perhaps TRBD1 (5 bases). Germline V gene sequence: CDR1 SGHTA, CDR2 FQGNSA. V was cut by 5 bases and J by 7 bases, with 14 bases left in between. The length of the CDR3 is 13 residues.

This sequence joins TRBV6-5 and TRBJ1-2; the D gene is possibly TRBD1 (5 bases). There are 10 residues in the CDR3. Trimming pared 8 bases from V and 10 bases from J, leaving 11 bases between. Germline lookup yields CDR1 MNHEY and CDR2 SVGAGI. The CDR3 sequence: CASGREAYTF. Here the CDR3 DNA reads TGTGCCAGCGGCAGGGAAGCCTACACCTTC.

CDR3 bases: TGTGCCAGCTCACCACTGGGCGCGGGGCGCGGCACAGATACGCAGTATTTT. Translation gives CASSPLGAGRGTDTQYF. J is TRBJ2-3 and V is TRBV18, with D perhaps TRBD2 (6 bases). Germline assignment: CDR1 KGHSH and CDR2 LQKENI. This CDR3 has 17 amino acids. Trimming cost V 1 base and J 1 base, with 15 bases left between them.

V and J are TRBV6-7 and TRBJ1-5; maybe TRBD1 (6 bases). TRBV6-7 is an ORF, with its function uncertain. The CDR3 contains 14 residues. V was cut by 6 bases and J by 7 bases, with 16 bases left in between. CDR3 in DNA: TGTGCCAGCAGAAACAGGGCCGTTGGGCAGCCCCAGCATTTT. This gives the protein CASRNRAVGQPQHF.

This chain links TRBV5-8 with TRBJ1-1; D ambiguous. This CDR3 contains 17 residues. Trimming left V 0 bases short and J 0 bases short, with 15 bases between. Germline CDR1 and CDR2: SGHTS and YDEGEE. CDR3 sequence reads: CASSLGRNSGMNTEAFF. Written as DNA, the CDR3 is TGTGCCAGCAGCTTGGGCCGGAACAGTGGCATGAACACTGAAGCTTTCTTT.

The V and J genes are TRBV11-2 and TRBJ2-1; maybe TRBD2 (6 bases). This CDR3 comprises 17 residues. Trimming cost V 5 bases and J 0 bases, with 17 bases left between them. CDR1 SGHAT and CDR2 FQNNGV come from the germline V gene. The CDR3 spells CASSPGGRAHSYNEQFF. CDR3 coding DNA: TGTGCCAGCAGCCCCGGGGGTCGGGCCCACTCCTACAATGAGCAGTTCTTC.

The rearrangement joins TRBV27 to TRBJ2-7, with a weak D call TRBD2 (5 bases). The germline V gene has CDR1 MNHEY and CDR2 SMNVEV (reference sequence). The CDR3 sequence is 14 residues long. V lost 4 bases and J 0 bases, leaving 10 bases between the germline ends. As DNA, the CDR3 is TGTGCCAGCAGTTACTCGGAGGACTCCTACGAGCAGTACTTC. Residues: CASSYSEDSYEQYF.

The rearrangement links TRBV27 to TRBJ2-5; 11 bases agree with TRBD2. Per germline, CDR1 MNHEY and CDR2 SMNVEV (reference sequence). Unmatched junction bases numbered 9, after V lost 7 bases and J lost 5 bases. The CDR3 is 15 residues long. CDR3 residues: CASTFSGGAGETQYF. CDR3 DNA: TGTGCCAGCACCTTTAGCGGGGGGGCCGGGGAGACCCAGTACTTC.

The rearrangement links TRBV7-9 to TRBJ2-2; D remains unclear. Trimming cost V 6 bases and J 1 base, with 12 bases left between them. The CDR3 extends over 15 amino acids. Germline CDR1 and CDR2: SEHNR and FQNEAQ (reference sequence). The CDR3 here is CASSKYSLNTGELFF. The CDR3 coding sequence is TGTGCCAGCAGTAAATACAGTTTGAACACCGGGGAGCTGTTTTTT.

The CDR3 DNA is TGTGCCAGCAGCTTAAACGGGGGGGGCTACAATGAGCAGTTCTTC. It codes for CASSLNGGGYNEQFF. The V call is TRBV9, the J call TRBJ2-1, with 8 bases fitting TRBD2. The CDR3 spans 15 residues. Germline-derived CDR1 and CDR2 are SGDLS and YYNGEE. Trimming took 4 bases from V and 3 from J; bases not matched to a gene: 6.

The rearrangement links TRBV5-4 to TRBJ1-4, with TRBD1 matching over 8 bases. CDR1 and CDR2 from the germline V gene are SGHNT and YYREEE (reference sequence). CDR3 size: 13 residues. V was pared by 4 bases and J by 8 bases, with 4 bases of the junction left unmatched. CDR3 in amino acids: CASSAGGREKLFF. The CDR3 bases are TGTGCCAGCAGCGCAGGGGGCAGGGAAAAACTGTTTTTT.

This chain uses TRBV5-1 with TRBJ2-5; 11 bases agree with TRBD2. The V segment lost 0 bases and the J segment 2 bases; nucleotides outside the gene matches: 3. Germline lookup yields CDR1 SGHRS and CDR2 YFSETQ. The CDR3 sequence is 16 residues long. The CDR3 spells CASSLAPSGGQETQYF. The CDR3 bases are TGCGCCAGCAGCTTGGCGCCTAGCGGGGGGCAAGAGACCCAGTACTTC. The variable domain in full, with the rest retrieved from reference TRBV5-1 and TRBJ2-5, is KAGVTQTPRYLIKTRGQQVTLSCSPISGHRSVSWYQQTPGQGLQFLFEYFSETQRNKGNFPGRFSGRQFSNSRSEMNVSTLELGDSALYLCASSLAPSGGQETQYFGPGTRLLVL.

This chain joins TRBV5-4 and TRBJ2-2, with 12 bases fitting TRBD2. This CDR3 is 18 amino acids long. The V gene's germline CDR1 is SGHNT and CDR2 YYREEE (reference sequence). After removal of 3 bases from V and 3 bases from J, the junction contained 9 bases not matched to a gene. The CDR3 reads CASSSASGGAIDTGELFF. In nucleotides, the CDR3 is TGTGCCAGCAGCTCTGCTAGCGGGGGGGCAATAGACACCGGGGAGCTGTTTTTT.

The chain employs TRBV7-2 and TRBJ2-7, with 8 bases identical to TRBD2. The V gene end was trimmed by 5 bases and the J gene end by 4 bases; junction bases not matched to a gene: 7. The CDR3 consists of 14 residues. CDR1 is SGHTA and CDR2 is FQGNSA in the germline V gene. CDR3 amino acids: CASSVNGGAYEQYF. CDR3 nucleotide sequence: TGTGCCAGCAGCGTTAACGGGGGGGCGTACGAGCAGTACTTC. The full variable domain, rest sourced from reference TRBV7-2 and TRBJ2-7, is GAGVSQSPSNKVTEKGKDVELRCDPISGHTALYWYRQSLGQGLEFLIYFQGNSAPDKSGLPSDRFSAERTGGSVSTLTIQRTQQEDSAVYLCASSVNGGAYEQYFGPGTRLTVT.

The chain carries TRBV7-2 and TRBJ2-7; TRBD1 is a possible D gene (6 bases). Germline assignment: CDR1 SGHTA and CDR2 FQGNSA. The germline V and J ends were trimmed by 2 bases and 3 bases, with 8 bases remaining between them. CDR3 size: 13 residues. CDR3 sequence (DNA): TGTGCCAGCAGCTTAAACAGGGTCTACGAGCAGTACTTC. It is translated as CASSLNRVYEQYF.

This chain links TRBV27 with TRBJ1-1; no reliable D call. Germline CDR1 and CDR2: MNHEY and SMNVEV (reference sequence). This CDR3 spans 13 amino acids. The V and J ends lost 4 bases and 1 base respectively, with 7 bases between them. For the CDR3, the DNA is TGTGCCAGCAGTTCGGGGTGGAACACTGAAGCTTTCTTT. This gives the protein CASSSGWNTEAFF.

This chain joins TRBV5-4 and TRBJ1-1; TRBD1 aligns across 9 bases. Looked up from germline, CDR1 is SGHNT and CDR2 is YYREEE (reference sequence). The V segment lost 2 bases and the J segment 4 bases; nucleotides outside the gene matches: 12. CDR3 size: 17 residues. The CDR3 loop is CASSLLDRGGYGTEAFF. The CDR3 DNA reads as TGTGCCAGCAGCTTACTGGACAGGGGCGGCTATGGCACTGAAGCTTTCTTT.

V and J are TRBV11-2 and TRBJ1-2, with 8 bases identical to TRBD1. V shed 9 bases, J shed 5 bases, and the junction held 11 bases outside the gene matches. The germline gives CDR1 SGHAT, CDR2 FQNNGV. The CDR3 covers 14 residues. The CDR3 here is CASSPYDRGYGYTF. In nucleotides, the CDR3 is TGTGCCAGTAGCCCCTATGACAGGGGTTATGGCTACACCTTC. Full variable domain (rest looked up from reference TRBV11-2 and TRBJ1-2): EAGVAQSPRYKIIEKRQSVAFWCNPISGHATLYWYQQILGQGPKLLIQFQNNGVVDDSQLPKDRFSAERLKGVDSTLKIQPAKLEDSAVYLCASSPYDRGYGYTFGSGTRLTVV.

The V and J genes are TRBV27 and TRBJ2-1; TRBD2 matches 9 bases. V was clipped by 1 base and J by 4 bases; unmatched bases: 14. The length of the CDR3 is 19 residues. Germline-derived CDR1 and CDR2 are MNHEY and SMNVEV (reference sequence). The CDR3 protein is CASSLWGLAGSSGYNEQFF. As DNA, the CDR3 is TGTGCCAGCAGTTTATGGGGGCTAGCGGGGAGCTCGGGGTACAATGAGCAGTTCTTC.

The V and J genes are TRBV5-4 and TRBJ2-1; 8 nucleotides line up with TRBD1. Trimming cost V 0 bases and J 5 bases; bases outside gene matches: 7. The CDR3 extends over 16 amino acids. Per the germline V gene, CDR1 is SGHNT and CDR2 is YYREEE (reference sequence). The CDR3 is CASSLVVQGVNNEQFF. CDR3 in DNA: TGTGCCAGCAGCTTGGTTGTACAGGGGGTCAACAATGAGCAGTTCTTC. Looking up the rest from reference TRBV5-4 and TRBJ2-1 gives the full variable domain: ETGVTQSPTHLIKTRGQQVTLRCSSQSGHNTVSWYQQALGQGPQFIFQYYREEENGRGNFPPRFSGLQFPNYSSELNVNALELDDSALYLCASSLVVQGVNNEQFFGPGTRLTVL.

This chain uses TRBV2 with TRBJ2-7, with D tentatively TRBD1 (6 bases). The CDR3 has 14 amino acids. CDR1 and CDR2 from the germline V gene are SNHLY and FYNNEI. V lost 6 bases, J lost 4 bases, and 16 bases lay in between. The chain's CDR3 is CASRVGHTGYEQYF. In DNA form, the CDR3 reads TGTGCCAGCAGGGTGGGACATACAGGGTACGAGCAGTACTTC.

The chain has TRBV28 and TRBJ1-5; D perhaps matches TRBD1 (5 bases). V lost 9 bases and J 0 bases, leaving 21 bases between the germline ends. CDR1 and CDR2 from the germline V gene are MDHEN and SYDVKM. The length of the CDR3 is 17 residues. CDR3 DNA: TGTGCCAGTCCCGGGACGGGGGACCCCTATAGCAATCAGCCCCAGCATTTT. Protein product: CASPGTGDPYSNQPQHF.

The CDR3 is CASSLETGVSPLHF. Written as DNA, the CDR3 is TGTGCCAGTAGTCTCGAGACAGGGGTCTCACCCCTCCACTTT. This sequence joins TRBV19 and TRBJ1-6; 8 bases align to TRBD1. The junction had 7 bases not matched to a gene; V was cut back by 5 bases and J by 10 bases. The CDR3 length is 14 residues. The germline V gene encodes CDR1 LNHDA and CDR2 SQIVND (reference sequence).

The chain joins TRBV7-2 to TRBJ1-1; D gene uncertain. There are 13 residues in the CDR3. In germline, CDR1 is SGHTA, CDR2 FQGNSA. Trimming removed 4 bases at V and 4 bases at J, with 10 bases between. Written as DNA, the CDR3 is TGTGCCAGCAGCTCGCAGATCGTCACTGAAGCTTTCTTT. This encodes CASSSQIVTEAFF.

The chain recombines TRBV9 with TRBJ1-1; 7 bases match TRBD1. Looked up from germline, CDR1 is SGDLS and CDR2 is YYNGEE. V lost 4 bases to trimming and J lost 5 bases; unmatched junction nucleotides: 11. The length of the CDR3 is 15 residues. This chain's CDR3 is CASSPHQGVGTEAFF. The CDR3 coding sequence is TGTGCCAGCAGCCCCCACCAGGGGGTAGGGACTGAAGCTTTCTTT.

This clone occurred a few times. The genes are TRBV19 and TRBJ1-1, with D hard to call. Germline CDR1 is LNHDA and CDR2 is SQIVND (reference sequence). V lost 0 bases and J lost 9, with 11 bases in between. CDR3 size: 13 residues. CDR3 DNA: TGTGCCAGTAGTATAGATCTAGGTCGGCAAGCTTTCTTT. Translated, it gives CASSIDLGRQAFF.

The genes are TRBV13 and TRBJ1-1, with a possible D match to TRBD1 (6 bases). Trimming took 5 bases from V and 4 from J, leaving 14 bases between them. The CDR3 runs to 14 residues. Germline CDR1 reads PRHDT; CDR2 reads FYEKMQ (reference sequence). The CDR3 DNA reads TGTGCCAGCAGCCGAGGGGGAACCAGCACTGAAGCTTTCTTT. It is translated as CASSRGGTSTEAFF.

This chain links TRBV10-1 with TRBJ2-3; 15 positions agree with TRBD2. The length of the CDR3 is 19 residues. Germline loops: CDR1 WNHNN, CDR2 SYGVQD (reference sequence). Unmatched junction bases numbered 10, after V lost 5 bases and J lost 1 base. The CDR3 DNA reads TGCGCCAGCAGTCTAGGACTAGCGGGGGGGCCTCCCTGCACAGATACGCAGTATTTT. Its protein is CASSLGLAGGPPCTDTQYF.

This clone was seen a few times. Mismatch with germline at one junction end may stem from a read error. The rearrangement links TRBV7-2 to TRBJ1-2; TRBD1 agrees at 9 bases. The CDR3 totals 13 residues. Germline V gene sequence: CDR1 SGHTA, CDR2 FQGNSA. The CDR3 region has the DNA TGTGCCAGCACCCTCTCATCCCCGACAGGGGGGTTCTTC. It is translated as CASTLSSPTGGFF.